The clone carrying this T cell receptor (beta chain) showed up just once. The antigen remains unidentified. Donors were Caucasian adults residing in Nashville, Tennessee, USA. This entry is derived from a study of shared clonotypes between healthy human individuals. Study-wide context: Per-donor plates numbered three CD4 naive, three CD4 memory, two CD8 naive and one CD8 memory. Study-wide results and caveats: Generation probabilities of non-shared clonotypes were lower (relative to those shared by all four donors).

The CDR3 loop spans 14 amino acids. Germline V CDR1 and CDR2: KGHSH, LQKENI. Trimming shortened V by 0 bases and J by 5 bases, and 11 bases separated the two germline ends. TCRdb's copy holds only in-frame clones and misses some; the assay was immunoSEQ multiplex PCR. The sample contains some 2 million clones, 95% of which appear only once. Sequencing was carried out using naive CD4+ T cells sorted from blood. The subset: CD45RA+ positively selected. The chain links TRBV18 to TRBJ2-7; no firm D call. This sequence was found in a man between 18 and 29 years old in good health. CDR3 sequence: CASSPPTPQDEQYF. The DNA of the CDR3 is TGTGCCAGCTCACCACCGACTCCTCAGGACGAGCAGTACTTC.